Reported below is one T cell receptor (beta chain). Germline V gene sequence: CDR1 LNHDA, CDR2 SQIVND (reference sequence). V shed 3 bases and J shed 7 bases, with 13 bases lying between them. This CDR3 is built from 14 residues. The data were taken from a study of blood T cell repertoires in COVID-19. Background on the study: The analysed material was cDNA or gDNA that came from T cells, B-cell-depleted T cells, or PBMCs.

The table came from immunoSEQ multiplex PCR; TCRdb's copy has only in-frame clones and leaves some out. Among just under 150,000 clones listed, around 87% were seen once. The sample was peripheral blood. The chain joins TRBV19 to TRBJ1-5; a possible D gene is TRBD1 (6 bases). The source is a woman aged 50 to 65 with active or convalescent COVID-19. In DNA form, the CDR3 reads TGTGCCAGTAGTATTGAGGGGGGGTGGCAGCCCCAGCATTTT. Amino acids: CASSIEGGWQPQHF.